The rows below give T cell receptor beta chains drawn from one sample of a study of blood T cell repertoires in COVID-19. Sequencing was performed with immunoSEQ multiplex PCR; in TCRdb, only in-frame clones are kept and a portion is missing. The profile shows approximately 140,000 clones, 88% of them singletons. The sample consisted of peripheral blood. Every receptor here comes from a human donor with COVID-19, enrolled during active disease. The donor label of this sample is uncertain. Both conserved end residues are part of each CDR3. D genes are given only for firm matches. Where a row states a size, it is once, few, many or the class of an expanded clone; other rows omit it.

clone_size	d_call	j_call	v_call	cdr3_aa	cdr3_nt
once	TRBD1	TRBJ1-5	TRBV9	CASSVGTGLQPQHF	TGTGCCAGCAGCGTGGGGACAGGGTTACAGCCCCAGCATTTT
once	NA	TRBJ2-7	TRBV4-2	CASSQGGTYEQYF	TGTGCCAGCAGCCAAGGCGGTACCTACGAGCAGTACTTC
NA	NA	TRBJ2-3	TRBV7-2	CASSTYQRTDTQYF	TGTGCCAGCAGCACATATCAGCGAACAGATACGCAGTATTTT
NA	TRBD1	TRBJ2-5	TRBV5-1	CASSPGGTGEETQYF	TGCGCCAGCAGCCCGGGGGGGACAGGGGAAGAGACCCAGTACTTC
NA	NA	TRBJ2-7	TRBV24-1	CATSQGSYEQYF	TGTGCCACCTCGCAGGGCTCCTACGAGCAGTACTTC
NA	TRBD1	TRBJ1-2	TRBV10-1	CASSPTGGYGYTF	TGCGCCAGCAGTCCTACAGGGGGGTACGGCTACACCTTC
once	NA	TRBJ1-1	TRBV10-3	CAISESHADTEAFF	TGTGCCATCAGTGAGTCCCATGCGGACACTGAAGCTTTCTTT
NA	NA	TRBJ2-3	TRBV6-5	CASSRGSTDTQYF	TGTGCCAGCAGTCGGGGGAGCACAGATACGCAGTATTTT
NA	TRBD2	TRBJ2-3	TRBV3-1/TRBV3-2	CASSPPGLVGDTQYF	TGTGCCAGCAGCCCACCGGGACTAGTTGGAGATACGCAGTATTTT
NA	NA	TRBJ1-1	TRBV4-1	CASSHPRDTEAFF	TGCGCCAGCAGCCACCCTAGAGACACTGAAGCTTTCTTT
few	TRBD1	TRBJ2-5	TRBV29-1	CSVEGQGEETQYF	TGCAGCGTCGAGGGCCAGGGGGAAGAGACCCAGTACTTC
NA	NA	TRBJ2-1	TRBV10-3	CAISELRGGNEQFF	TGTGCCATCAGTGAGCTGAGGGGGGGGAATGAGCAGTTCTTC
NA	TRBD1	TRBJ2-1	TRBV5-1	CASSQGEGADNEQFF	TGCGCCAGCAGCCAAGGAGAGGGGGCGGACAATGAGCAGTTCTTC
NA	NA	TRBJ2-5	TRBV5-1	CASSFLPRDSILGTQYF	TGCGCCAGCAGCTTTCTTCCCCGGGACTCGATTCTCGGGACCCAGTACTTC
NA	NA	TRBJ1-1	TRBV3-1/TRBV3-2	CASSLRGERYTEAFF	TGTGCCAGCAGCCTCCGCGGGGAACGGTACACTGAAGCTTTCTTT
NA	NA	TRBJ2-3	TRBV27	CASSSGGDPDTQYF	TGTGCCAGCAGCTCTGGAGGGGATCCAGATACGCAGTATTTT
NA	NA	TRBJ1-4	TRBV5-6	CASSLWNGVGVEKLFF	TGTGCCAGCAGCTTGTGGAACGGGGTAGGTGTGGAAAAACTGTTTTTT
NA	NA	TRBJ1-6	TRBV19	CASTNRAPSSYNSPLHF	TGTGCCAGTACCAACAGGGCCCCGAGCTCCTATAATTCACCCCTCCACTTT
NA	TRBD1	TRBJ1-2	TRBV6-5	CASNRDRGYYGYTF	TGTGCCAGCAACCGGGACAGGGGTTACTATGGCTACACCTTC
NA	NA	TRBJ1-1	TRBV5-1	CASSLAGETEAFF	TGCGCCAGCAGCCTGGCGGGGGAGACTGAAGCTTTCTTT
NA	TRBD1	TRBJ2-2	TRBV18	CASSPWTGRAGELFF	TGTGCCAGCTCACCGTGGACAGGAAGAGCCGGGGAGCTGTTTTTT
NA	NA	TRBJ2-3	TRBV18	CASSPQGSNTDTQYF	TGTGCCAGCTCACCACAGGGGTCCAACACAGATACGCAGTATTTT
NA	NA	TRBJ1-2	TRBV6-5	CASIVDSLRGYTF	TGTGCCAGCATAGTAGACAGTCTCCGAGGCTACACCTTC
NA	NA	TRBJ1-5	TRBV10-2	CASTGSSNQPQHF	TGCGCCAGCACGGGGAGTAGCAATCAGCCCCAGCATTTT
NA	NA	TRBJ1-5	TRBV29-1	CSVRGGSSNQPQHF	TGCAGCGTCCGAGGGGGATCAAGCAATCAGCCCCAGCATTTT
NA	NA	TRBJ2-2	TRBV18	CASSRQDGSTGELFF	TGTGCCAGCTCACGACAGGACGGCTCCACCGGGGAGCTGTTTTTT
NA	TRBD2	TRBJ2-3	TRBV7-2	CASSLASGRVNTQYF	TGTGCCAGCAGCTTAGCTAGCGGGAGAGTTAATACGCAGTATTTT
NA	TRBD1	TRBJ1-2	TRBV14	CASRGQGYNYGYTF	TGTGCCAGCAGGGGACAGGGCTATAACTATGGCTACACCTTC
NA	NA	TRBJ1-3	TRBV19	CASSRPPTRRGSGNTIYF	TGTGCCAGTAGTCGGCCACCAACCCGGAGGGGTTCTGGAAACACCATATATTTT
NA	NA	TRBJ2-2	TRBV7-2	CASSEKSQGTGELFF	TGTGCCAGCAGCGAAAAATCGCAGGGCACCGGGGAGCTGTTTTTT
NA	TRBD2	TRBJ2-2	TRBV3-1/TRBV3-2	CASSQLAGDVSGELFF	TGTGCCAGCAGCCAACTAGCGGGAGATGTATCCGGGGAGCTGTTTTTT
NA	NA	TRBJ1-4	TRBV18	CASSLDRGSNEKLFF	TGTGCCAGCTCACTGGACCGAGGGAGCAATGAAAAACTGTTTTTT
NA	TRBD2	TRBJ2-1	TRBV18	CASSVTSGYNEQFF	TGTGCCAGCTCAGTGACTAGCGGATACAATGAGCAGTTCTTC
NA	NA	TRBJ2-1	TRBV11-2	CASSLRQGPEQFF	TGTGCCAGCAGCTTAAGGCAGGGGCCCGAGCAGTTCTTC
NA	NA	TRBJ2-1	TRBV7-9	CASSPNNYNEQFF	TGTGCCAGCAGTCCGAACAACTACAATGAGCAGTTCTTC
NA	NA	TRBJ1-4	TRBV6-5	CASSLGANEKLFF	TGTGCCAGCAGTTTAGGAGCTAATGAAAAACTGTTTTTT
NA	TRBD1	TRBJ1-2	TRBV18	CASSPPDRDSGYTF	TGTGCCAGCTCACCACCGGACAGGGACAGTGGCTACACCTTC
NA	NA	TRBJ2-7	TRBV9	CASSVDGGPAYEQYF	TGTGCCAGCAGCGTAGACGGGGGGCCCGCCTACGAGCAGTACTTC
NA	TRBD1	TRBJ1-6	TRBV2	CASIGRWTGVSPLHF	TGTGCCAGCATTGGGAGGTGGACAGGGGTGTCACCCCTCCACTTT
NA	TRBD2	TRBJ2-1	TRBV3-1/TRBV3-2	CASSQGGLADREQFF	TGTGCCAGCAGCCAGGGGGGACTAGCGGATCGCGAGCAGTTCTTC
NA	NA	TRBJ2-3	TRBV2	CASRWQGGGADTQYF	TGTGCCAGCAGATGGCAGGGCGGAGGGGCAGATACGCAGTATTTT
NA	TRBD1	TRBJ1-1	TRBV10-3	CATRRDRGGNTEAFF	TGTGCCACCCGGCGGGACAGGGGAGGGAACACTGAAGCTTTCTTT
NA	NA	TRBJ1-2	TRBV3-1/TRBV3-2	CASSQSGQVGYTF	TGTGCCAGCAGCCAATCAGGCCAGGTTGGCTACACCTTC
NA	NA	TRBJ2-2	TRBV27	CASSYEVLGGGELFF	TGTGCCAGCAGTTATGAGGTCTTAGGGGGCGGGGAGCTGTTTTTT
few	TRBD1	TRBJ1-5	TRBV29-1	CSASTGDQPQHF	TGCAGCGCCTCGACAGGGGACCAGCCCCAGCATTTT
once	NA	TRBJ1-4	TRBV5-6	CASSLGGGRREKLFF	TGTGCCAGCAGCTTGGGCGGGGGGAGGCGTGAAAAACTGTTTTTT
few	NA	TRBJ1-1	TRBV12-3/TRBV12-4	CASARGNTEAFF	TGTGCCAGCGCCAGGGGAAACACTGAAGCTTTCTTT
NA	TRBD1	TRBJ2-7	TRBV28	CASKGIGDGQGAYEQYF	TGTGCCAGCAAAGGTATAGGAGATGGACAGGGGGCCTACGAGCAGTACTTC
NA	TRBD1	TRBJ1-5	TRBV7-2	CASSLEATGARQPQHF	TGTGCCAGCAGCTTAGAGGCGACAGGGGCCCGTCAGCCCCAGCATTTT
NA	TRBD2	TRBJ2-5	TRBV29-1	CSVEEGLAGALQETQYF	TGCAGCGTTGAAGAAGGCCTAGCGGGGGCCTTACAAGAGACCCAGTACTTC
NA	NA	TRBJ2-1	TRBV7-7	CASSSGLSSYNEQFF	TGTGCTAGCAGCTCGGGGTTGAGCTCCTACAATGAGCAGTTCTTC
NA	NA	TRBJ2-3	TRBV11-1	CASSLRLDPYTDTQYF	TGTGCCAGCAGCTTGAGGCTAGACCCATACACAGATACGCAGTATTTT
NA	TRBD2	TRBJ2-1	TRBV19	CASSMASREGLEQFF	TGTGCCAGTAGTATGGCTTCGCGGGAGGGGCTTGAGCAGTTCTTC
NA	NA	TRBJ2-5	TRBV4-2	CASSQVRGLPEKETQYF	TGTGCCAGCAGCCAAGTCCGGGGACTCCCGGAGAAAGAGACCCAGTACTTC